Below, one T cell receptor beta chain is given with its context. The specificity of this receptor is unknown. No qualities accompany the bases; no much larger clone lies one base away. The data are from a study of PD-L1 blockade in urothelial cancer (dated by TCRdb to 2015 to 2018). Looking at the study overall: All patients started therapy in about 2014 and received atezolizumab 1,200 mg intravenously every 3 weeks. Blood samples gave median yields of roughly 150,000 T cells and tens of thousands of unique TCRs, along with a median clonality of roughly 0.08. Blood samples were analyzed 3 weeks after the start of treatment (second dose) and 6 weeks after the start of treatment. About 85% of the roughly 30 patients were males with bladder-origin urothelial cancer, and about 60% of the roughly 30 reported a prior smoking history. Durable clinical benefit meant progression-free survival longer than 6 months, and TCR features were also tested against progression-free and overall survival. Patients had an ECOG performance status of 0 or 1 and had received between 0 and 3 prior chemotherapy regimens. Pretreatment tumor samples, along with matched peripheral blood collected serially before and after atezolizumab treatment, underwent TCR sequencing. Durable clinical benefit was achieved by nine patients but not by the remaining 20. In the same patients who had TCR sequencing, pretreatment tumors also underwent whole exome sequencing and RNA sequencing. Twenty-nine patients had pretreatment blood TCR-seq, roughly 25 had at least one posttreatment blood collection, and roughly 25 had tumor TCR-seq. An exploratory multi-omic analysis was conducted of the somatic, immune and clinical correlates of response to PD-L1 blockade with atezolizumab in urothelial cancer. Results and caveats for the whole study, not just this receptor: A pretreatment peripheral blood TCR clonality below the median was linked to improved progression-free and overall survival. Small sample size (n ≈ 29) and many exploratory analyses mean the results are intended to be hypothesis-generating. At 3 weeks after the start of treatment, tumor-associated TCR clones in peripheral blood had expanded more in patients with durable benefit (n ≈ 20, p = 0.022).

The time point label for this specimen denotes: pretreatment peripheral blood. A total of around 30 patients with locally advanced or metastatic urothelial carcinoma, treated at Memorial Sloan Kettering on a trial protocol, made up the cohort. Peripheral blood mononuclear cells were collected pretreatment and during treatment, at between 1 and 8 total time points per patient. The Qiagen DNeasy Blood extraction kit was used to purify genomic DNA from total PBMCs and from tumor samples. Collected pretreatment and during treatment, PBMCs were isolated and stored as previously described. Synthetic TCR analog templates were spiked into each PCR to estimate absolute template abundance from read counts. The immunoSEQ assay used bias-controlled V and J gene primers to amplify TCRbeta CDR3 regions from genomic DNA. Sequencing of rearranged TCRbeta segments was done at approximately 20X coverage. Under the source paper's analysis protocol: Clustering was used to correct sequencing errors, and CDR3s were annotated against IMGT so that V, D and J genes could be assigned. Only productive TCRbeta rearrangements were used in downstream analyses, excluding out-of-frame or stop-codon sequences. To compute clonality, Shannon entropy was normalized by the log of the number of unique productive sequences and then subtracted from one. Clones differing between time points or between blood and tumor were identified using Fisher's exact test with Benjamini-Hochberg correction, with an adjusted p below 0.01 applied as the threshold. TCRdb mirrors the immuneACCESS table, restricted to in-frame sequences. Some clones are absent from its copies; in checked studies, under half trace to an unresolved V gene, and the reason for the others is unknown. The V and J calls and clone size were taken over from that table, and D and trimming were inferred from the DNA. The sample table contains around 40,000 clones; only one count was recorded for about nine tenths of them. Around 10% of the sample rests with the top ten.

Here the sequenced sample was PBMCs, taken around atezolizumab (anti-PD-L1) treatment. This TCR came from a woman in her fifties or sixties with urothelial cancer.

The bases are TGTGCCAGCAGTTTATACGGCCCCGCTGGGACAGGGGGTGGCACTGAAGCTTTCTTT. It specifies CASSLYGPAGTGGGTEAFF. This receptor chain uses TRBV28 and TRBJ1-1; 11 middle bases align to TRBD1. Via the germline V gene, CDR1 is MDHEN and CDR2 SYDVKM. The CDR3 starts with the cysteine, ends with the phenylalanine, and has 19 residues. Left in the record is the CDR3 DNA by itself, 57 bases read in frame from the first base. The germline V and J ends show losses of 1 base and 4 bases respectively, and no gene match explains 14 bases of the junction.